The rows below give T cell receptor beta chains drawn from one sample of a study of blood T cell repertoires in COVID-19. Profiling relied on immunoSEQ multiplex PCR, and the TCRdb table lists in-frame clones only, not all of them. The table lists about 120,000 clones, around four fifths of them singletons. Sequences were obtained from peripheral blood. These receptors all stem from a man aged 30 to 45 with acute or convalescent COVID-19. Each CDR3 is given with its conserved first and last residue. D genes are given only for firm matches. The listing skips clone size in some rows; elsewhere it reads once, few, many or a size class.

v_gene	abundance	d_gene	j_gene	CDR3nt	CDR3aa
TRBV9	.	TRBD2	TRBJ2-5	TGTGCCAGCAGCGTAGAGGGTAGCGGGATAAAAGAGACCCAGTACTTC	CASSVEGSGIKETQYF
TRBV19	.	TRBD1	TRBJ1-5	TGTGCCAGTAGTTCAGGGACAGGTCAGGGGCAGCCCCAGCATTTT	CASSSGTGQGQPQHF
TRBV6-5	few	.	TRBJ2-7	TGTGCCAGCAGTAGGGGCGCAGATAGCTACGAGCAGTACTTC	CASSRGADSYEQYF
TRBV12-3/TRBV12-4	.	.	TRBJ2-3	TGTGCCAGCAGCCTGGGGGCGGATACGCAGTATTTT	CASSLGADTQYF
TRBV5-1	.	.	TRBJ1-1	TGCGCCAGCAGCTTGGGGGGCAGCTCCCTTGGCACTGAAGCTTTCTTT	CASSLGGSSLGTEAFF
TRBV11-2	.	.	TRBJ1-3	TGTGCCAGCAGCTCTATCACCTCTGGAAACACCATATATTTT	CASSSITSGNTIYF
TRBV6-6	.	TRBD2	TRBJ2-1	TGTGCCAGCAGTGCCTCGACTAGCGGGGGTCCCAATGAGCAGTTCTTC	CASSASTSGGPNEQFF
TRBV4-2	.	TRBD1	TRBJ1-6	TGTGCCAGCAGCCAAGATCCAGGGACAGGGCATTCACCCCTCCACTTT	CASSQDPGTGHSPLHF
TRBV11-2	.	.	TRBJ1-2	TGTGCCAGCAGCTTAGTCCCGCCTTCCCAGGGCTACACCTTC	CASSLVPPSQGYTF
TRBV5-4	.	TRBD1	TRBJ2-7	TGTGCCAGCAGCTTACGGGACAGGCATAACGAGCAGTACTTC	CASSLRDRHNEQYF
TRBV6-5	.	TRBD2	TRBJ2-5	TGTGCCAGCAGTTACGAACGCACTCAGGGAGGGGTGACCCAGTACTTC	CASSYERTQGGVTQYF
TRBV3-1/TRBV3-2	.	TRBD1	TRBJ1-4	TGTGCCAGCAGCCATACACAGGGGACTAATGAAAAACTGTTTTTT	CASSHTQGTNEKLFF
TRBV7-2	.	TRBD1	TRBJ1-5	TGTGCCAGCAGCTTAGTCGGGACAGGCAATCAGCCCCAGCATTTT	CASSLVGTGNQPQHF
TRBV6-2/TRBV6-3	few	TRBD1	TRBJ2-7	TGTGCCAGCAGTTACCGACAGGGGGCCGCCTACGAGCAGTACTTC	CASSYRQGAAYEQYF
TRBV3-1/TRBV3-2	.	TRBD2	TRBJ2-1	TGTGCCAGCAGCCAAGGGTATTCTAGCGGGGCCTACAATGAGCAGTTCTTC	CASSQGYSSGAYNEQFF
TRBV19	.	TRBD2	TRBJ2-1	TGTGCCAGTAGTATGGTACTAGCGGGGGATGAGCAGTTCTTC	CASSMVLAGDEQFF
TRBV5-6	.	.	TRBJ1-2	TGTGCCAGCAGTCCAGGGGTGGGAGGCTACACCTTC	CASSPGVGGYTF
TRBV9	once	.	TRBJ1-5	TGTGCCAGCAGCGCAGAGGGTTATAGCAATCAGCCCCAGCATTTT	CASSAEGYSNQPQHF
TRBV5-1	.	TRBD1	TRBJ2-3	TGCGCCAGCTCGAGGACAGGGGGACTTAGCACAGATACGCAGTATTTT	CASSRTGGLSTDTQYF
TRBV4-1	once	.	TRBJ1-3	TGCGCCAGCAGCCAAGTCGGTTCTGGAAACACCATATATTTT	CASSQVGSGNTIYF
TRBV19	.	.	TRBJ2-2	TGTGCCAGTAGTCTATTCAGCAAGGGGATAGGGAACACCGGGGAGCTGTTTTTT	CASSLFSKGIGNTGELFF
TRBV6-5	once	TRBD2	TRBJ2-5	TGTGCCAGCAGTTACGGGACTAGCCTTTCGGAGACCCAGTACTTC	CASSYGTSLSETQYF
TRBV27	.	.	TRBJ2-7	TGTGCCAGCAGTTTACGGGGGGCGCGAAGCTACGAGCAGTACTTC	CASSLRGARSYEQYF
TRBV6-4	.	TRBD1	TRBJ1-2	TGTGCCAGCAGTCGAACAGGGGGCTCGGATAATGGCTACACCTTC	CASSRTGGSDNGYTF
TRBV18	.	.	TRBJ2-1	TGTGCCAGCTCACCACAACTCAATGAGCAGTTCTTC	CASSPQLNEQFF
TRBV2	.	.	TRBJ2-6	TGTGCCAGCAATCCCGACATTTCTGGGGCCAACGTCCTGACTTTC	CASNPDISGANVLTF
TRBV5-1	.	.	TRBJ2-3	TGCGCCAGCAGCTTCGGTAGCGGCACAGATACGCAGTATTTT	CASSFGSGTDTQYF
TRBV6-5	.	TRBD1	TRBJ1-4	TGTGCCAGCAGGAACAGGGGATCTAATGAAAAACTGTTTTTT	CASRNRGSNEKLFF
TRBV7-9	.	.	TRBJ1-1	TGTGCCAGCAGCGCTGCAGATTTCACCACTGAAGCTTTCTTT	CASSAADFTTEAFF
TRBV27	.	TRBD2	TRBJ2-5	TGTGCCAGCAGTCAAAGCGGGGGGGCCGGGGAGACCCAGTACTTC	CASSQSGGAGETQYF
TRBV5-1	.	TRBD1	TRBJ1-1	TGCGCCAGCAGCTTGGAGCTGACAGGGGTGAACACTGAAGCTTTCTTT	CASSLELTGVNTEAFF
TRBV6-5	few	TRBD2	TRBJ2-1	TGTGCCAGCGGTCGGGGGGGCTTGGCCTACAATGAGCAGTTCTTC	CASGRGGLAYNEQFF
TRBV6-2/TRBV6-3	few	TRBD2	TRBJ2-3	TGTGCCAGCAGTTACTCTACAGCTAGCGGGCGCACAGATACGCAGTATTTT	CASSYSTASGRTDTQYF
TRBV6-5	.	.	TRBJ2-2	TGTGCCAGCAGTTACGGGCCAGGGGCCACCGGGGAGCTGTTTTTT	CASSYGPGATGELFF
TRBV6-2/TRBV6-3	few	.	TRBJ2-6	TGTGCCAGCAGTTACTCGAGCTCTGGGGCCAACGTCCTGACTTTC	CASSYSSSGANVLTF
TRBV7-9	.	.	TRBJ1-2	TGTGCCAGCAGCTTAGCGCATGAGGTAGCCTATGGCTACACCTTC	CASSLAHEVAYGYTF
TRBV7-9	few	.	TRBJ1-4	TGTGCCAGCAGCGCTGGGCGGGGGGCGGACGAAAAACTGTTTTTT	CASSAGRGADEKLFF
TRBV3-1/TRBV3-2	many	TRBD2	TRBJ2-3	TGTGCCAGCAGCCGGACGGGACTAGCGGGAGCTGGCGCAGATACGCAGTATTTT	CASSRTGLAGAGADTQYF
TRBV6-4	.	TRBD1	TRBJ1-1	TGTGCCAGCAGGCCCCCCGAGACAGGGGGCTGGAACACTGAAGCTTTCTTT	CASRPPETGGWNTEAFF
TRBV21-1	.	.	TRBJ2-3	TGTGCCAGCAGCACAGGCTCTAAACGCACAGATACGCAGTATTTT	CASSTGSKRTDTQYF
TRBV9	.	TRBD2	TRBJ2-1	TGTGCCAGCAGCGTATGGGTGGGAGGGTACAATGAGCAGTTCTTC	CASSVWVGGYNEQFF
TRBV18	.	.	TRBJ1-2	TGTGCCAGCTCACCACAGACAGGACAGAGCTATGGCTACACCTTC	CASSPQTGQSYGYTF
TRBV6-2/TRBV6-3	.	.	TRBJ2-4	TGTGCCAGCAGCCCCGGACAGTCCTTGACCAAAAACATTCAGTACTTC	CASSPGQSLTKNIQYF
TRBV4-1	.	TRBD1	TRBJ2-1	TGCGCCAGCAGCCTCCGGACAGGGCGCGATGAGCAGTTCTTC	CASSLRTGRDEQFF